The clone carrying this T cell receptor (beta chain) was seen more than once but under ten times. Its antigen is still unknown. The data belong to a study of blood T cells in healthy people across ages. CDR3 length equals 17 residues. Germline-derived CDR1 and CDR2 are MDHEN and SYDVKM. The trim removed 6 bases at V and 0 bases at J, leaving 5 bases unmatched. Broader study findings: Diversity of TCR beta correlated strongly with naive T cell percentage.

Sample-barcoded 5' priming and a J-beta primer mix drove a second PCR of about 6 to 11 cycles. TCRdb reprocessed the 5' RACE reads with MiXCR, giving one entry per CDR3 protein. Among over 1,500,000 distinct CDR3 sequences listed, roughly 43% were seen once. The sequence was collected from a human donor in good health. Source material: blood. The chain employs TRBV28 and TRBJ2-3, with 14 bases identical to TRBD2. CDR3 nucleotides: TGTGCCAGCAGACTGGGACTAGCGGGGGCTAGCACAGATACGCAGTATTTT. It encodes CASRLGLAGASTDTQYF.